This TCR beta chain derives from a study of T cells expressing NK-cell markers. Study conclusions and caveats: These clonotypes, the leaders elsewhere, also led the CD3+CD56-NKG2C+ fraction in four donors. In more than 5 donors, dominant CD3+CD56+NKG2C+ clones formed roughly 1.0-7.5% of CD8+ cells.

About this clonotype: The antigen is not known.

5'RACE template switching with UMIs generated TCR beta cDNA. From the 5' RACE reads, TCRdb lists one entry per CDR3 protein and no DNA. The sample includes about 460,000 distinct CDR3 sequences. This CDR3 has 13 amino acids. Germline V gene sequence: CDR1 SQVTM, CDR2 ANQGSEA. The TCR sequence derives from a woman aged 45-59 years in good health. Input material: blood T cells: a sorted CD56 or NKG2C T cell subset, CD4+ or CD8+ T cells, or bulk PBMC T cells (not recorded which). The V gene is TRBV29-1, the J gene TRBJ1-2. Here the CDR3 reads CSALQGRDYGYTF.